Below, 24 T cell receptor beta chains from the same sample are listed, as sequenced in a study of T cells in Graves' hyperthyroidism and ophthalmopathy. RNA transcripts gave rise to amplified TCR beta CDR3 regions. With the HTBI primer set, the TCR CDR3 went through a first round of RT-PCR. In TCRdb, the multiplex PCR reads were re-called with MiXCR into one record per CDR3 protein. Among 300,000 to 400,000 distinct CDR3 sequences listed, 15% to 20% were seen once. The source material was blood. These receptors originate from a young man with Graves' ophthalmopathy.

This clonotype has just a few counts. This chain connects TRBV3-1 to TRBJ2-3; a possible D gene is TRBD2 (7 bases). Germline V gene sequence: CDR1 LGHDT, CDR2 YNNKEL (reference sequence). The CDR3 is made up of 19 amino acids. Trimming took 1 base from V and 8 from J, leaving 28 bases between them. The CDR3 DNA reads TGTGCCAGCAGCCAAGCCCCCGGGTTGCGGCGGGGGCCCTGGGGTACGCAGTATTTT. Protein product: CASSQAPGLRRGPWGTQYF.

This clonotype was observed a few times. The CDR3 loop reads CASSPDSGPGPLHF. In DNA form, the CDR3 reads TGTGCCAGCAGCCCCGACAGCGGGCCGGGACCCCTCCACTTT. The genes are TRBV7-2 and TRBJ1-6; D is possibly TRBD1 (5 bases). This CDR3 contains 14 residues. Germline V gene lookup returns CDR1 SGHTA and CDR2 FQGNSA. Trimming removed 5 bases from V and 12 bases from J, with 17 bases in between.

V is TRBV27 and J is TRBJ2-1; 9 bases are shared with TRBD2. The CDR3 sequence is 12 residues long. CDR1 and CDR2 from the germline V gene are MNHEY and SMNVEV (reference sequence). This chain's CDR3 is CGSGGSYNEQFF. The CDR3 bases are TGTGGAAGCGGGGGGTCGTACAATGAGCAGTTCTTC.

The V and J genes are TRBV7-8 and TRBJ1-1; D uncertain. The germline CDR1 and CDR2 sequences are SGHVS and FQNEAQ. There are 14 residues in the CDR3. V lost 3 bases and J 1 base, leaving 9 bases between the germline ends. The CDR3 reads CASSLTITNTEAFF. DNA of the CDR3: TGTGCCAGCAGCTTGACGATAACGAACACTGAAGCTTTCTTT.

This clonotype has a count of ten or more. This chain uses TRBV7-9 with TRBJ2-5; D unresolved. This CDR3 is 16 amino acids long. Germline CDR1 and CDR2: SEHNR and FQNEAQ (reference sequence). With 1 base removed from V and 2 bases from J, the gap between germline ends came to 14 bases. The CDR3 spells CASSLDRLWIQETQYF. The CDR3 DNA is TGTGCCAGCAGCTTAGATCGTCTTTGGATTCAAGAGACCCAGTACTTC. Full variable domain (outside the CDR3, taken from reference TRBV7-9 and TRBJ2-5): DTGVSQNPRHKITKRGQNVTFRCDPISEHNRLYWYRQTLGQGPEFLTYFQNEAQLEKSRLLSDRFSAERPKGSFSTLEIQRTEQGDSAMYLCASSLDRLWIQETQYFGPGTRLLVL.

This clonotype came up a few times. The chain uses TRBV6-1 and TRBJ2-3; weak D call: TRBD1 (5 bases). Trimming stripped 1 base from V and 9 bases from J, with 26 bases between. This CDR3 contains 18 residues. Germline CDR1 and CDR2: MNHNS and SASEGT. CDR3 loop: CASSEVRQGSLTMVTQYF. CDR3 in DNA: TGTGCCAGCAGTGAAGTACGTCAGGGTAGCCTGACGATGGTGACGCAGTATTTT.

The chain employs TRBV29-1 and TRBJ2-3; no firm D call. V was shortened by 4 bases and J by 6 bases, with 17 bases between the two germline ends. The CDR3 consists of 14 residues. CDR1 SQVTM and CDR2 ANQGSEA come from the germline V gene. CDR3 protein: CSVVSDIVGDTQYF. CDR3 DNA sequence: TGCAGCGTTGTTTCTGATATAGTTGGCGATACGCAGTATTTT.

This clonotype was seen ten or more times. V gene TRBV6-1 combines with J gene TRBJ2-5; 13 bases fit TRBD2. CDR1 is MNHNS and CDR2 is SASEGT in the germline V gene. Trimming removed 4 bases from V and 1 base from J; junction bases left unmatched: 3. The CDR3 runs 16 residues. DNA for the CDR3: TGTGCCAGCAGTGTGGGACTAGCGGGGATCCAAGAGACCCAGTACTTC. Translation: CASSVGLAGIQETQYF.

This chain's CDR3 is CSASPTSGGPYEQYF. DNA of the CDR3: TGCAGTGCTAGCCCGACTAGCGGGGGCCCCTACGAGCAGTACTTC. V usage is TRBV20-1 and J usage is TRBJ2-7, with 12 bases that match TRBD2. The germline V gene has CDR1 DFQATT and CDR2 SNEGSKA (reference sequence). Trimming took 3 bases from V and 2 from J; bases not matched to a gene: 5. The CDR3 sequence is 15 residues long.

The V and J genes are TRBV11-2 and TRBJ1-3; TRBD1 matches at 7 bases. Germline V gene sequence: CDR1 SGHAT, CDR2 FQNNGV. The V gene end was trimmed by 5 bases and the J gene end by 0 bases; junction bases not matched to a gene: 7. The CDR3 extends over 16 amino acids. CDR3: CASSTGQVLSGNTIYF. The CDR3 coding sequence is TGTGCCAGCAGCACAGGACAGGTTCTCTCTGGAAACACCATATATTTT.

The V and J genes are TRBV24-1 and TRBJ2-2, with 7 bases aligning to TRBD1. J gave up 3 bases and V 3 bases, and 6 bases lay outside the gene matches. The CDR3 consists of 16 residues. CDR1 and CDR2 from the germline V gene are KGHDR and SFDVKD. CDR3 sequence reads: CATSDPTGQDTGELFF. The CDR3 DNA follows: TGTGCCACCAGTGATCCGACAGGGCAGGACACCGGGGAGCTGTTTTTT.

This clonotype was counted ten times or more. The V gene is TRBV7-3, the J gene TRBJ1-2, with D perhaps matching TRBD1 (5 bases). The V and J ends lost 5 bases and 0 bases respectively, with 13 bases between them. The CDR3 loop spans 15 amino acids. The germline V gene has CDR1 SGHTA and CDR2 FQGTGA. The CDR3 region is CASSPGTGANYGYTF. In DNA form, the CDR3 reads TGTGCCAGCAGCCCCGGGACGGGAGCTAACTATGGCTACACCTTC. Using reference TRBV7-3 and TRBJ1-2 for the parts outside the CDR3, the full variable domain is GAGVSQTPSNKVTEKGKYVELRCDPISGHTALYWYRQSLGQGPEFLIYFQGTGAADDSGLPNDRFFAVRPEGSVSTLKIQRTERGDSAVYLCASSPGTGANYGYTFGSGTRLTVV.

This clonotype was counted between two and nine times. The CDR3 loop reads CASSSPPSDEQFF. DNA of the CDR3: TGTGCCAGCAGCTCCCCCCCTAGTGATGAGCAGTTCTTC. The chain employs TRBV7-3 and TRBJ2-1, with D unclear. Trimming shortened V by 4 bases and J by 8 bases, and 12 bases separated the two germline ends. The CDR3 sequence is 13 residues long. The germline V gene has CDR1 SGHTA and CDR2 FQGTGA. Complete variable domain (other parts from reference TRBV7-3 and TRBJ2-1): GAGVSQTPSNKVTEKGKYVELRCDPISGHTALYWYRQSLGQGPEFLIYFQGTGAADDSGLPNDRFFAVRPEGSVSTLKIQRTERGDSAVYLCASSSPPSDEQFFGPGTRLTVL.

A note on this clonotype: This clone may be a read error of a much larger clone one base away. The rearrangement uses TRBV10-2 and TRBJ1-1; D not resolved. The V gene lost 2 bases and the J gene lost 4 bases, with 14 bases spanning the gap. Germline assignment: CDR1 WSHSY and CDR2 SAAADI. The CDR3 contains 15 residues. This CDR3 reads CASSEGLGLATEAFF. DNA for the CDR3: TGCGCCAGCAGTGAGGGACTAGGGCTGGCCACTGAAGCTTTCTTT.

This clonotype was counted between two and nine times. The rearrangement joins TRBV6-1 to TRBJ2-2, with D possibly matching TRBD2 (6 bases). The CDR3 extends over 16 amino acids. The germline CDR1 and CDR2 sequences are MNHNS and SASEGT. Trimming took 6 bases from V and 1 from J, leaving 15 bases between them. The CDR3 coding sequence is TGTGCCAGCAGCCCAAGGGGACTCCTGAACACCGGGGAGCTGTTTTTT. The encoded protein is CASSPRGLLNTGELFF.

This clonotype was seen at least ten times. The chain links TRBV6-2 or TRBV6-3 to TRBJ2-3; a possible D gene is TRBD2 (5 bases). V dropped 2 bases and J dropped 2 bases, with 11 bases sitting between them. Germline CDR1 MNHEY, CDR2 SVGEGT. The CDR3 consists of 15 residues. The CDR3 DNA reads TGTGCCAGCAGTTACGCGGGTCGCGTCACAGATACGCAGTATTTT. Encoded protein: CASSYAGRVTDTQYF.

On this clonotype itself: At one end the junction does not follow the germline gene, possibly because of a read error. The CDR3 sequence: CASSLNRGVAYEQYF. DNA for the CDR3: TGCGCCAGCAGCCTTAACAGGGGGGTAGCCTACGAGCAGTACTTC. V is TRBV5-5 and J is TRBJ2-7, with 8 bases matching TRBD1. From germline, CDR1 is SGHKS and CDR2 YYEKEE (reference sequence). CDR3 length: 15 amino acids.

This clonotype was seen a handful of times. The chain combines TRBV6-1 with TRBJ1-5; a weak D match, TRBD1 (5 bases). V was trimmed by 5 bases and J by 3 bases, leaving 14 bases between them. Germline V CDR1 and CDR2: MNHNS, SASEGT. The CDR3 loop spans 15 amino acids. Here the CDR3 reads CASSRDPGPNQPQHF. In nucleotides, the CDR3 is TGTGCCAGCAGTCGGGACCCCGGGCCCAATCAGCCCCAGCATTTT.

The chain is built from TRBV5-4 and TRBJ2-2; a weak D match, TRBD2 (6 bases). The CDR3 sequence is 16 residues long. V lost 1 base and J lost 1, with 11 bases in between. CDR1 and CDR2 from the germline V gene are SGHNT and YYREEE (reference sequence). CDR3 coding DNA: TGTGCCAGCAGCTTGTTATTGGGACTGAACACCGGGGAGCTGTTTTTT. This encodes CASSLLLGLNTGELFF.

In its sample, this clonotype was seen many times. V usage is TRBV7-2 and J usage is TRBJ1-1; 7 nucleotides match TRBD1. CDR3 size: 13 residues. In germline, CDR1 is SGHTA, CDR2 FQGNSA. V was pared by 6 bases and J by 5 bases, with 6 bases of the junction left unmatched. This chain's CDR3 is CASRHDRETEAFF. CDR3 nucleotides: TGTGCCAGCAGACACGACAGGGAAACTGAAGCTTTCTTT.

This clonotype was detected many times. The V and J genes are TRBV11-1 and TRBJ1-1, with 8 bases aligning to TRBD1. Germline V CDR1 and CDR2: SGHAT, FQDESV (reference sequence). The CDR3 sequence is 14 residues long. J lost 3 bases, V lost 3 bases, and 3 bases had no gene match. Written as DNA, the CDR3 is TGTGCCAGCAGCTTTTCAGGGGGCGACACTGAAGCTTTCTTT. Protein: CASSFSGGDTEAFF.

This clonotype occurred many times. The chain joins TRBV29-1 to TRBJ1-1; D possibly corresponds to TRBD1 (6 bases). Germline lookup yields CDR1 SQVTM and CDR2 ANQGSEA. Trimming took 6 bases from V and 1 from J, leaving 15 bases between them. The CDR3 length is 14 residues. The CDR3 protein is CSVASGTRNTEAFF. CDR3 coding DNA: TGCAGCGTGGCATCCGGGACAAGGAACACTGAAGCTTTCTTT. Full variable domain (missing parts from reference TRBV29-1 and TRBJ1-1): SAVISQKPSRDICQRGTSLTIQCQVDSQVTMMFWYRQQPGQSLTLIATANQGSEATYESGFVIDKFPISRPNLTFSTLTVSNMSPEDSSIYLCSVASGTRNTEAFFGQGTRLTVV.

This clonotype was counted ten times or more. The gene calls are TRBV6-6 and TRBJ1-3, with unresolved D. The V end was cut by 0 bases, the J end by 9 bases, with 6 bases between. Germline V gene data show CDR1 as MNHNY and CDR2 as SVGAGI (reference sequence). This CDR3 is 12 amino acids long. Here the CDR3 reads CASSYSGGTIYF. The CDR3 nucleotides are TGTGCCAGCAGTTACTCGGGCGGCACCATATATTTT.

V and J are TRBV2 and TRBJ1-1, with D possibly TRBD1 on 5 matching bases. Germline V gives CDR1 SNHLY, CDR2 FYNNEI. There are 13 residues in the CDR3. Trimming removed 9 bases from V and 6 bases from J, with 17 bases in between. The chain's CDR3 is CARATRGDPEAFF. DNA for the CDR3: TGTGCCAGAGCCACCCGGGGGGACCCTGAAGCTTTCTTT.